Shown below are 20 T cell receptor beta chains from a single sample sequenced in a study of cytotoxic CD8 clonotypes in ibrutinib-treated CLL. TCRdb's table, derived via immunoSEQ multiplex PCR, lists solely in-frame clones and lacks some. The sample includes roughly 330,000 clones, 67% of them seen just once. Here the sequenced sample was PBMCs, taken after 36 months of ibrutinib treatment. These receptors originate from a human donor with chronic lymphocytic leukemia.

This chain links TRBV19 with TRBJ2-3; no clear D gene. The CDR3 sequence is 14 residues long. V lost 3 bases and J 0 bases, leaving 7 bases between the germline ends. In germline, CDR1 is LNHDA, CDR2 SQIVND (reference sequence). CDR3 region: CASSIGQSTDTQYF. CDR3 DNA sequence: TGTGCCAGTAGTATTGGCCAGAGCACAGATACGCAGTATTTT.

The J gene is TRBJ2-6, the V gene TRBV7-9, with TRBD1 identical over 8 bases. The CDR3 runs 17 residues. Germline assignment: CDR1 SEHNR and CDR2 FQNEAQ (reference sequence). V lost 4 bases to trimming and J lost 0 bases; unmatched junction nucleotides: 5. The CDR3 region has the DNA TGTGCCAGCAGCTGGGGACAGGTCAACTCTGGGGCCAACGTCCTGACTTTC. Encoded protein: CASSWGQVNSGANVLTF.

This sequence joins TRBV7-6 and TRBJ2-7, with no clear D. There are 13 residues in the CDR3. Trimming left V 5 bases short and J 5 bases short, with 13 bases between. The V gene's germline CDR1 is SGHVS and CDR2 FNYEAQ. The CDR3 nucleotides are TGTGCCAGCAGCCGTGACACCTACCACGAGCAGTACTTC. Translating it yields CASSRDTYHEQYF. The complete variable domain, with remaining parts taken from reference TRBV7-6 and TRBJ2-7, reads GAGVSQSPRYKVTKRGQDVALRCDPISGHVSLYWYRQALGQGPEFLTYFNYEAQQDKSGLPNDRFSAERPEGSISTLTIQRTEQRDSAMYRCASSRDTYHEQYFGPGTRLTVT.

This chain links TRBV2 with TRBJ2-4; D not certain. CDR3 size: 15 residues. V gave up 3 bases and J gave up 0 bases, with 9 bases separating them. CDR1 SNHLY and CDR2 FYNNEI come from the germline V gene. As DNA, the CDR3 is TGTGCCAGCAGTGAGCTTCGCGAAGCCAAAAACATTCAGTACTTC. It is translated as CASSELREAKNIQYF.

The chain has TRBV18 and TRBJ1-5, with 9 bases lining up with TRBD1. CDR1 is KGHSH and CDR2 is LQKENI in the germline V gene. V gave up 4 bases and J gave up 4 bases; unmatched junction bases: 5. The CDR3 is 15 residues long. The CDR3 DNA reads TGTGCCAGCTCACTAGGGACAGGGTTGAATCAGCCCCAGCATTTT. This sequence encodes CASSLGTGLNQPQHF.

DNA for the CDR3: TGTGCCAGCAGCTCGAATTTGGACAGGGAGGTTTTAAATGAGCAGTTCTTC. This encodes CASSSNLDREVLNEQFF. This chain uses TRBV11-2 with TRBJ2-1, with 8 bases fitting TRBD1. CDR3 length equals 17 residues. The V gene's germline CDR1 is SGHAT and CDR2 FQNNGV. The ends lost 4 bases at V and 7 bases at J; junction bases unmatched: 15.

This sequence joins TRBV18 and TRBJ2-7; 10 positions agree with TRBD1. V lost 3 bases and J lost 2; bases outside the gene matches: 7. Per germline, CDR1 KGHSH and CDR2 LQKENI. The CDR3 runs to 16 residues. The CDR3 coding sequence is TGTGCCAGCTCACCCCGGGCGGGACAGGGGCCCTACGAGCAGTACTTC. It codes for CASSPRAGQGPYEQYF.

This rearrangement joins TRBV2 to TRBJ2-1; 7 bases fit TRBD2. J lost 2 bases, V lost 8 bases, and 12 bases had no gene match. Germline V gene lookup returns CDR1 SNHLY and CDR2 FYNNEI. This CDR3 region has 16 residues. This CDR3 reads CASPNLGGGAYNEQFF. CDR3 DNA: TGTGCCAGCCCCAATCTAGGCGGGGGAGCCTACAATGAGCAGTTCTTC.

This chain connects TRBV11-2 to TRBJ1-1; no reliable D call. V was cut by 6 bases and J by 2 bases, with 10 bases left in between. Germline-derived CDR1 and CDR2 are SGHAT and FQNNGV. The CDR3 length is 13 residues. The CDR3 here is CASSFRTNTEAFF. For the CDR3, the DNA is TGTGCCAGCAGTTTTAGAACTAACACTGAAGCTTTCTTT. The full variable domain, its missing parts supplied by reference TRBV11-2 and TRBJ1-1, is EAGVAQSPRYKIIEKRQSVAFWCNPISGHATLYWYQQILGQGPKLLIQFQNNGVVDDSQLPKDRFSAERLKGVDSTLKIQPAKLEDSAVYLCASSFRTNTEAFFGQGTRLTVV.

The chain uses TRBV7-6 and TRBJ1-1, with D possibly matching TRBD1 (5 bases). V lost 1 base to trimming and J lost 6 bases, with 18 bases between them. Germline V gene sequence: CDR1 SGHVS, CDR2 FNYEAQ. This CDR3 has 16 amino acids. As DNA, the CDR3 is TGTGCCAGCAGCTTAGGTCGGTCCGGGGGAACGGCTGAAGCTTTCTTT. This encodes CASSLGRSGGTAEAFF.

The chain joins TRBV15 to TRBJ1-1, with D tentatively TRBD1 (6 bases). CDR1 LNHNV and CDR2 YYDKDF come from the germline V gene (reference sequence). Trimming pared 4 bases from V and 3 bases from J, leaving 18 bases between. The length of the CDR3 is 16 residues. CDR3: CATSKDFGGRDTEAFF. The CDR3, as DNA: TGTGCCACCAGCAAGGATTTCGGGGGGCGAGACACTGAAGCTTTCTTT.

This chain connects TRBV6-5 to TRBJ1-6; D might be TRBD1 (6 bases). Germline CDR1 is MNHEY and CDR2 is SVGAGI. Trimming stripped 7 bases from V and 10 bases from J, with 20 bases between. The CDR3 is 15 residues long. The CDR3 region is CASTQGGGLRSPLHF. The CDR3 coding sequence is TGTGCCAGCACCCAGGGAGGGGGTCTAAGATCACCCCTCCACTTT.

This clone was seen a handful of times. The chain employs TRBV7-2 and TRBJ2-5; possibly TRBD2 for D (5 bases). CDR1 and CDR2 (germline): SGHTA, FQGNSA. CDR3 length: 15 residues. V was shortened by 2 bases and J by 7 bases, with 17 bases between the two germline ends. This CDR3 is CASSLTGLGEGTQYF. The CDR3 nucleotides read TGTGCCAGCAGCTTAACGGGCTTGGGAGAAGGGACCCAGTACTTC.

The V and J genes are TRBV27 and TRBJ1-1; 7 bases fit TRBD1. The CDR3 consists of 13 residues. Germline trimming cut 3 bases from V and 5 bases from J; bases unmatched to any gene: 3. Per germline, CDR1 MNHEY and CDR2 SMNVEV (reference sequence). CDR3: CASSFLQGTEAFF. For the CDR3, the DNA is TGTGCCAGCAGTTTTTTACAGGGGACTGAAGCTTTCTTT.

About this clone itself: The junction and the germline gene differ at one end; a read error may be behind it. The V call is TRBV5-1, the J call TRBJ1-1; D remains unclear. Germline V gene data show CDR1 as SGHRS and CDR2 as YFSETQ. This CDR3 is built from 16 residues. The CDR3, as DNA: TGCGCCAGCAGCTTGGCGGAGTCGCGAATGAACACTGAAACTTTCTTT. This codes for CASSLAESRMNTETFF.

The chain uses TRBV13 and TRBJ2-7; 10 positions agree with TRBD1. The CDR3 loop spans 18 amino acids. Germline trimming cut 3 bases from V and 2 bases from J; bases unmatched to any gene: 13. CDR1 PRHDT and CDR2 FYEKMQ come from the germline V gene (reference sequence). CDR3 in DNA: TGTGCCAGCAGCTTCCTCCCGGGGGGACAGGGGACCCCCTACGAGCAGTACTTC. Residues: CASSFLPGGQGTPYEQYF.

The rearrangement joins TRBV10-2 to TRBJ2-7; D uncertain. Germline V gene data show CDR1 as WSHSY and CDR2 as SAAADI. The CDR3 is 11 residues long. Deletions cut 1 base from V and 5 bases from J, with 3 bases between. The CDR3 coding sequence is TGCGCCAGCAGTGAGTTGGACGAGCAGTACTTC. Translated, it gives CASSELDEQYF.

V gene TRBV11-2 combines with J gene TRBJ1-1; TRBD1 matches at 11 bases. Germline CDR1 reads SGHAT; CDR2 reads FQNNGV. The CDR3 covers 14 residues. The trim removed 1 base at V and 10 bases at J, leaving 5 bases unmatched. The CDR3 region has the DNA TGTGCCAGCAGCTTAGGCGGGACAGGGGGACGAGCTTTCTTT. Its translation: CASSLGGTGGRAFF.

The rearrangement links TRBV9 to TRBJ1-3; 9 bases line up with TRBD1. Germline V gene data show CDR1 as SGDLS and CDR2 as YYNGEE. This CDR3 is 19 amino acids long. J lost 0 bases, V lost 1 base, and 11 bases had no gene match. In nucleotides, the CDR3 is TGTGCCAGCAGCGTACGGACAGGGGAGGCCGTTTACTCTGGAAACACCATATATTTT. It yields the protein CASSVRTGEAVYSGNTIYF.

V is TRBV28 and J is TRBJ1-1, with 10 bases matching TRBD1. The V gene's germline CDR1 is MDHEN and CDR2 SYDVKM. The trim removed 10 bases at V and 4 bases at J, leaving 9 bases unmatched. The CDR3 loop spans 14 amino acids. Here the CDR3 DNA reads TGTGCCATCCGGGGGACAGGGGTAGTCACTGAAGCTTTCTTT. Translation: CAIRGTGVVTEAFF.